The text below deals with one TCR beta chain. This entry is derived from a study of CD8 T cells in Susac syndrome. Random hexamers were used to reverse transcribe the RNA input (about 0.45 to 1 ug). One entry per CDR3 protein results from TCRdb running MiXCR on the immunoSEQ multiplex PCR reads. Here the sample spans 200,000 to 300,000 distinct CDR3 sequences, less than 96% being singletons. The sequencing sample was made of CD4+ T cells from PBMCs. The clonotype originates from a human donor with Susac syndrome.

The CDR3 nucleotides are TGCGCCAGCAGCCAAGATCGGAGAGGGATCGGTGAGCAGTTCTTC. Its translation is CASSQDRRGIGEQFF. The chain combines TRBV4-1 with TRBJ2-1, with a possible D match to TRBD2 (5 bases). The CDR3 runs to 15 residues. The V gene's germline CDR1 is MGHRA and CDR2 YSYEKL. V was clipped by 0 bases and J by 9 bases, with 15 bases between them.